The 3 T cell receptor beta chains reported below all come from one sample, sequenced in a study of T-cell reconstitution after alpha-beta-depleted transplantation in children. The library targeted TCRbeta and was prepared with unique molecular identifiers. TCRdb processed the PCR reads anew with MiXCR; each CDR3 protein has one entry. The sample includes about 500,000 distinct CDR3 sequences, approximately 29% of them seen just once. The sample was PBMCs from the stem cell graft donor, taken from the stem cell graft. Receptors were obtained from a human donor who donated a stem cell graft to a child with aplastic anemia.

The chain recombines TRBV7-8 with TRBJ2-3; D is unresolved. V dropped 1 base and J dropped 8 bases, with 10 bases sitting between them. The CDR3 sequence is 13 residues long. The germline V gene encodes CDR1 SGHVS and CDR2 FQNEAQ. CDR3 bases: TGTGCCAGCAGCTTAGAGGATACCCGTACGCAGTATTTT. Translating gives CASSLEDTRTQYF.

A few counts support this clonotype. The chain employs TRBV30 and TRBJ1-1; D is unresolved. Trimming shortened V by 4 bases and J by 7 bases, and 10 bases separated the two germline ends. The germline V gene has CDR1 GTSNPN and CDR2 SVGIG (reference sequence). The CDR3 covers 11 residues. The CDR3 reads CAWTESREAFF. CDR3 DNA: TGTGCCTGGACCGAATCCCGTGAAGCTTTCTTT.

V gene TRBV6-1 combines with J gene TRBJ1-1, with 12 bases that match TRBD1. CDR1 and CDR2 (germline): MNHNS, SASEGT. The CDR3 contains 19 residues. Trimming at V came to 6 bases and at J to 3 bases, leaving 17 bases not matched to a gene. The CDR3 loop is CASRDLGTGGWLVDTEAFF. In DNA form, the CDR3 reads TGTGCCAGCAGGGATCTAGGGACAGGGGGCTGGTTGGTGGACACTGAAGCTTTCTTT.